This is a list of T cell receptor beta chains from one sample in a study of blood T cell repertoires in COVID-19. Assay used: immunoSEQ multiplex PCR; TCRdb lists only in-frame clones, some missing. The sample includes about 240,000 clones, roughly nine tenths of them seen just once. Sequenced input: peripheral blood. Source of these receptors: a man aged 55 to 70 with acute or convalescent COVID-19. The conserved cysteine and the conserved F or W are not part of the CDR3 here. Each record gives: V gene, clone size, CDR3 length, J gene, D gene, CDR3 protein. The D gene is left open where the match is weak. The size of a clone is reported for some rows only, either as once, few or many, or as a class for expanded clones.

v_gene: TRBV4-3
abundance: .
len: 16
j_gene: TRBJ1-5
d_gene: .
CDR3aa: ASSQDLGGGGSNQPQH

v_gene: TRBV3-1/TRBV3-2
abundance: .
len: 14
j_gene: TRBJ2-5
d_gene: TRBD1
CDR3aa: ASSSSRDRGGETQY

v_gene: TRBV6-5
abundance: .
len: 14
j_gene: TRBJ2-1
d_gene: TRBD2
CDR3aa: ASSYVGGGSYNEQF

v_gene: TRBV7-8
abundance: .
len: 12
j_gene: TRBJ1-1
d_gene: .
CDR3aa: ASSLERGVPEAF

v_gene: TRBV2
abundance: .
len: 12
j_gene: TRBJ1-2
d_gene: .
CDR3aa: ASSEIEGNYGYT

v_gene: TRBV5-1
abundance: .
len: 12
j_gene: TRBJ2-1
d_gene: TRBD2
CDR3aa: ASGRGEGYNEQF

v_gene: TRBV5-1
abundance: .
len: 11
j_gene: TRBJ2-5
d_gene: .
CDR3aa: ASRLAVEETQY

v_gene: TRBV7-2
abundance: few
len: 12
j_gene: TRBJ1-5
d_gene: .
CDR3aa: ASSPDSRNQPQH

v_gene: TRBV27
abundance: .
len: 16
j_gene: TRBJ1-2
d_gene: TRBD1
CDR3aa: ASSSNHQPMTGDYGYT

v_gene: TRBV6-5
abundance: few
len: 13
j_gene: TRBJ2-7
d_gene: .
CDR3aa: ASSYGREGSYEQY

v_gene: TRBV9
abundance: once
len: 14
j_gene: TRBJ2-2
d_gene: TRBD2
CDR3aa: ASSPDPSGSIGELF

v_gene: TRBV10-3
abundance: .
len: 16
j_gene: TRBJ2-1
d_gene: TRBD2
CDR3aa: AISGGLAGVSSYNEQF

v_gene: TRBV6-5
abundance: .
len: 12
j_gene: TRBJ2-5
d_gene: TRBD1
CDR3aa: ASTQTGSLETQY

v_gene: TRBV18
abundance: .
len: 13
j_gene: TRBJ2-3
d_gene: TRBD1
CDR3aa: ASSPERGPAHPQY